These 8 T cell receptor beta chains were sequenced from one sample in a study of blood T cell repertoires in COVID-19. Using immunoSEQ multiplex PCR, the repertoire was profiled, and TCRdb retains in-frame clones only, with some absent. The profile covers more than 65,000 clones, with 80% to 90% appearing a single time and about 8.1% taken by the ten largest. Material: peripheral blood. These receptors all stem from a man in his fifties or sixties with acute or convalescent COVID-19.

The V gene is TRBV5-6, the J gene TRBJ2-7; 8 bases match TRBD1. V lost 6 bases and J lost 0; bases outside the gene matches: 11. The germline CDR1 and CDR2 sequences are SGHDT and YYEEEE. CDR3 size: 16 residues. Here the CDR3 reads CASTFAGGPDSYEQYV. The CDR3 DNA follows: TGTGCCAGCACCTTCGCAGGGGGCCCCGACTCCTACGAGCAGTACGTC.

The chain couples TRBV19 to TRBJ1-5, with 7 bases matching TRBD1. Trimming took 6 bases from V and 5 from J; bases not matched to a gene: 7. Germline V gives CDR1 LNHDA, CDR2 SQIVND (reference sequence). The CDR3 is made up of 14 amino acids. The CDR3 protein is CASSPPGGHQPQHF. In DNA form, the CDR3 reads TGTGCCAGTAGCCCGCCAGGGGGTCATCAGCCCCAGCATTTT.

J is TRBJ1-6 and V is TRBV7-9, with 10 positions matching TRBD1. The V segment lost 0 bases and the J segment 10 bases; nucleotides outside the gene matches: 3. The CDR3 runs to 15 residues. CDR1 and CDR2 (germline): SEHNR, FQNEAQ (reference sequence). Written as DNA, the CDR3 is TGTGCCAGCAGCTTAGCCGGGACAGGGGACTCACCCCTCCACTTT. Protein sequence: CASSLAGTGDSPLHF.

V gene TRBV30 combines with J gene TRBJ2-2; 10 bases line up with TRBD1. J was trimmed by 4 bases and V by 7 bases; bases with no gene match: 6. CDR3 length equals 14 residues. CDR1 GTSNPN and CDR2 SVGIG come from the germline V gene (reference sequence). CDR3 bases: TGTGCCTTCCGAGGGGACAGGGGCACCGGGGAGCTGTTTTTT. It specifies CAFRGDRGTGELFF.

The chain joins TRBV6-5 to TRBJ1-2, with a possible D match to TRBD1 (5 bases). CDR1 and CDR2 from the germline V gene are MNHEY and SVGAGI. Trimming took 5 bases from V and 5 from J, leaving 12 bases between them. The CDR3 totals 13 residues. CDR3 protein: CASSLDSAYGYTF. The CDR3 coding sequence is TGTGCCAGCAGTCTCGACAGCGCGTATGGCTACACCTTC.

The rearrangement joins TRBV4-1 to TRBJ1-4, with D possibly TRBD1 on 5 matching bases. With 4 bases removed from V and 4 bases from J, the gap between germline ends came to 10 bases. CDR1 is MGHRA, CDR2 YSYEKL, per germline. The CDR3 length is 14 residues. CDR3 amino acids: CASSPRQFNEKLFF. The CDR3, as DNA: TGCGCCAGCAGCCCACGACAGTTTAATGAAAAACTGTTTTTT.

The chain links TRBV11-1 to TRBJ1-1; perhaps TRBD1 as D (5 bases). Looked up from germline, CDR1 is SGHAT and CDR2 is FQDESV (reference sequence). V dropped 1 base and J dropped 3 bases, with 15 bases sitting between them. This CDR3 is 16 amino acids long. CDR3 residues: CASSLVSGGRDTEAFF. The DNA for the CDR3 is TGTGCCAGCAGCTTAGTGTCGGGGGGTAGGGACACTGAAGCTTTCTTT.

The rearrangement uses TRBV7-2 and TRBJ1-3; TRBD1 agrees at 8 bases. The V and J ends lost 5 bases and 2 bases, in that order; junction bases with no gene match: 8. CDR1 and CDR2 (germline): SGHTA, FQGNSA. The CDR3 totals 16 residues. CDR3 sequence reads: CASSLNPGGTGNTIYF. For the CDR3, the DNA is TGTGCCAGCAGCCTAAATCCAGGGGGCACTGGAAACACCATATATTTT.